The present T cell receptor (beta chain) was sequenced within a study of blood T cell repertoires in COVID-19. Recruits, aged about 18 to 95 years, lived in under 25 US areas. Assignments of participants to cohorts depended upon their own reported clinical history. Original processing notes: Estimation of nucleated cell counts was performed using reference gene primer amplification. Some clones are missing from TCRdb's copy, which holds only in-frame ones; the method was immunoSEQ multiplex PCR. That table is the source of V, J and clone size, and D and trimming were worked out from the DNA. The sample shows about 150,000 clones, 75% to 90% of them seen only once. The clonotype originates from a woman in her forties who had been exposed to COVID-19. Sequencing used PBMCs or T cells enriched from blood (not recorded which).

DNA for the CDR3: TGTGCCAGTAGTATAAGAGCGGGTAGCTCCTACAATGAGCAGTTCTTC. Its protein product is CASSIRAGSSYNEQFF. The genes are TRBV19 and TRBJ2-1; the D gene is possibly TRBD2 (6 bases). Germline-derived CDR1 and CDR2 are LNHDA and SQIVND (reference sequence). The CDR3 runs to 16 residues. Trimming shortened V by 2 bases and J by 0 bases, and 11 bases separated the two germline ends.